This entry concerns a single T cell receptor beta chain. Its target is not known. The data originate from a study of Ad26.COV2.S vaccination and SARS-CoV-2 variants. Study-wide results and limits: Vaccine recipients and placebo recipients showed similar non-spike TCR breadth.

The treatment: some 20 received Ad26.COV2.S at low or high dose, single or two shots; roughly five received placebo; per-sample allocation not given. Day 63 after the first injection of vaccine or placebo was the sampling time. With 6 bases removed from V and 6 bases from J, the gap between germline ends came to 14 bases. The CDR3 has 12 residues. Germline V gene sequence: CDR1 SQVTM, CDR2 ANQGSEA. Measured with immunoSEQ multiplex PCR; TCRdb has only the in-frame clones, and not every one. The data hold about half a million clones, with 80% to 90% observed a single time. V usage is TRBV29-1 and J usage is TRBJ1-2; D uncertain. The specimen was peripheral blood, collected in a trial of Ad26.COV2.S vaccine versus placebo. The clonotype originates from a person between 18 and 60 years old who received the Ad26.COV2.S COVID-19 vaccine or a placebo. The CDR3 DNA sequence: TGCAGCGTCCAAGTCCCATTAAATGGCTACACCTTC. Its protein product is CSVQVPLNGYTF. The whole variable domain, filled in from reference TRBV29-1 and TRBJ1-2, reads SAVISQKPSRDICQRGTSLTIQCQVDSQVTMMFWYRQQPGQSLTLIATANQGSEATYESGFVIDKFPISRPNLTFSTLTVSNMSPEDSSIYLCSVQVPLNGYTFGSGTRLTVV.